Listed below are T cell receptor beta chains from one sample, sequenced in a study of blood T cell repertoires in COVID-19. The protocol was immunoSEQ multiplex PCR, while the TCRdb copy is restricted to in-frame clones and leaves out a portion. The sample holds under 150,000 clones, 76% seen once. Sequences were obtained from peripheral blood. These receptors were obtained from a woman older than 75 with active or convalescent COVID-19. CDR3s leave out the opening cysteine and the closing phenylalanine or tryptophan.

CDR3 length	J gene	V gene	CDR3 protein
15	TRBJ2-1	TRBV2	ASSVAELAGGPGEQF
13	TRBJ1-1	TRBV29-1	SVVLGASMNTEAF
14	TRBJ2-7	TRBV12-5	ASGSPSDREVHEQY
13	TRBJ1-5	TRBV19	ASSTKGQGHQPQH
12	TRBJ1-2	TRBV5-4	ASSFGRGLRGYT
13	TRBJ2-7	TRBV5-4	ASSFPGQGIYEQY
13	TRBJ1-4	TRBV11-2	ASSFEGQINEKLF
12	TRBJ1-4	TRBV10-3	AISRTGVGEKLF
11	TRBJ2-7	TRBV7-9	ASSLVGGYEQY
10	TRBJ1-2	TRBV6-5	ASRDRGYGYT
9	TRBJ1-1	TRBV6-2/TRBV6-3	ASSSPFEAF
12	TRBJ1-2	TRBV7-8	ASSDSGGVYGYT
12	TRBJ1-4	TRBV6-5	ASSLRGANEKLF
14	TRBJ1-3	TRBV2	ASSETGARPWSTIY
13	TRBJ1-3	TRBV6-6	ASSTQGAPGNTIY
15	TRBJ2-1	TRBV15	ATSKKTSGGPYNEQF
14	TRBJ2-3	TRBV5-1	ASSSVGGALTDTQY
13	TRBJ2-7	TRBV6-6	ASSSWTSGEYEQY
15	TRBJ2-7	TRBV7-9	ASSLGGPGGQTYEQY
13	TRBJ2-5	TRBV6-2/TRBV6-3	ASSYWRAASETQY
13	TRBJ2-3	TRBV4-1	ASSFLGGSTDTQY
11	TRBJ2-7	TRBV28	ASSLAGTNEQY
13	TRBJ2-1	TRBV4-2	ASSQAGSYHNEQF
14	TRBJ1-5	TRBV27	ASRRLDRGGNQPQH
12	TRBJ2-7	TRBV5-1	ASSLGQGAYEQY
13	TRBJ2-7	TRBV7-2	ASSLALAGGYEQY